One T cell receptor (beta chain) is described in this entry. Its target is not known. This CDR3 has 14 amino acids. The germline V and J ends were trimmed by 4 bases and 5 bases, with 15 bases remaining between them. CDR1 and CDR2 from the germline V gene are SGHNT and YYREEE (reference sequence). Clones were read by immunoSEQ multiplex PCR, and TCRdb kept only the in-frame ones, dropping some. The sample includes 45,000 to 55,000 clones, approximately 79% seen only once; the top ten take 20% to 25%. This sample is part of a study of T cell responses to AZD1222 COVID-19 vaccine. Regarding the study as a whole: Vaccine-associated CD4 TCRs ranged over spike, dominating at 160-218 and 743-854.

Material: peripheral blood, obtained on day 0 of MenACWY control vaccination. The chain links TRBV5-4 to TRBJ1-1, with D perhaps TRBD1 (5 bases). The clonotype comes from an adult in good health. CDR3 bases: TGTGCCAGCAGCACGGGGACGGGGAAGACTGAAGCTTTCTTT. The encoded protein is CASSTGTGKTEAFF.